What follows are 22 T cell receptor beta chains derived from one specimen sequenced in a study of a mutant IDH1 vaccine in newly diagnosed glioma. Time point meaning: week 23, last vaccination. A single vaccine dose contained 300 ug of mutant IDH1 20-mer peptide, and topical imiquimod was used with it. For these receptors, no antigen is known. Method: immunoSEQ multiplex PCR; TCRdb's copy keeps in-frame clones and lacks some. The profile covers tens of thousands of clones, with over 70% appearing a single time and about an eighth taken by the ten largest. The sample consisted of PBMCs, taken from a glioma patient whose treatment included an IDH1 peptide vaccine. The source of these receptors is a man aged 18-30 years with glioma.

The CDR3 reads CASSQEPLSYEQYF. DNA of the CDR3: TGCGCCAGCAGCCAAGAACCCCTTAGCTACGAGCAGTACTTC. V usage is TRBV4-1 and J usage is TRBJ2-7, with D hard to call. Trimming left V 0 bases short and J 3 bases short, with 9 bases between. Germline CDR1 is MGHRA and CDR2 is YSYEKL. CDR3 length: 14 residues.

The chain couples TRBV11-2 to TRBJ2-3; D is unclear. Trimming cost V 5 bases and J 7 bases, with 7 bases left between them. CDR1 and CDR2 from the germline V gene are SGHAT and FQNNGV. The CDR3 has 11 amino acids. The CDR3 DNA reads TGTGCCAGCAGCGAAGGGTATACGCAGTATTTT. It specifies CASSEGYTQYF.

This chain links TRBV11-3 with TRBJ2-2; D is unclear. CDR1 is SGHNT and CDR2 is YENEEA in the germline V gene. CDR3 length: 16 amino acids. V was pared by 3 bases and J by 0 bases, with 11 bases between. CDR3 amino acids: CASSLGKLANTGELFF. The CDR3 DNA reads TGTGCCAGCAGCTTGGGAAAGCTCGCGAACACCGGGGAGCTGTTTTTT.

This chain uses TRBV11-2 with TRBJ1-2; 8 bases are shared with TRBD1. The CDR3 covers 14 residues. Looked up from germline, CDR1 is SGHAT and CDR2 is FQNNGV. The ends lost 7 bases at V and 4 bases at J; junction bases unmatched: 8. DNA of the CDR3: TGTGCCAGCAATGGCAGGGGGCCCTCCTATGGCTACACCTTC. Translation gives CASNGRGPSYGYTF.

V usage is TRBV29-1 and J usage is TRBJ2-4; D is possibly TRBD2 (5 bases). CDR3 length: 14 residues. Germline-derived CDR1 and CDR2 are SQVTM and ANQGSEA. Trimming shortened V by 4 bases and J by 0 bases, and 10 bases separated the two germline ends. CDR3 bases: TGCAGCGTTGCGCTCGGGGAAGCCAAAAACATTCAGTACTTC. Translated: CSVALGEAKNIQYF.

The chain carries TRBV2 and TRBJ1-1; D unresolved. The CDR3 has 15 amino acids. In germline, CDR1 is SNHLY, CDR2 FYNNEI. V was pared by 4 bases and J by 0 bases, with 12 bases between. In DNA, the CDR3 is TGTGCCAGCAGTGTAGGAGTATCCATGAACACTGAAGCTTTCTTT. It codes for CASSVGVSMNTEAFF.

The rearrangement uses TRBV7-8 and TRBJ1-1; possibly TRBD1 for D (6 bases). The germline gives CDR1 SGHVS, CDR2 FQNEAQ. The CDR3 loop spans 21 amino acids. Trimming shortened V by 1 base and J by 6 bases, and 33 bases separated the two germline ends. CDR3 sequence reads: CASSLVPQGVRGVRQIPEAFF. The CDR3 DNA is TGTGCCAGCAGCTTAGTGCCACAGGGAGTCAGGGGAGTTCGACAAATCCCTGAAGCTTTCTTT.

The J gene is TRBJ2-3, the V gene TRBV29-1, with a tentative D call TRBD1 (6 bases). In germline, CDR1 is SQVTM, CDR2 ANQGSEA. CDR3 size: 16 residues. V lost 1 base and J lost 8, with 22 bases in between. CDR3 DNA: TGCAGCGTTGAAGGAAGGGACGGACAGTTACCAGTTACGCAGTATTTT. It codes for CSVEGRDGQLPVTQYF.

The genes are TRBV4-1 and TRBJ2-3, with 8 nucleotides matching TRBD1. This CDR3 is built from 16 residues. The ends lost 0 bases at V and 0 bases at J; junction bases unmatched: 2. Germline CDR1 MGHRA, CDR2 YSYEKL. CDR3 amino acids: CASSQETGGSTDTQYF. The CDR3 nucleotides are TGCGCCAGCAGCCAAGAAACAGGGGGGAGCACAGATACGCAGTATTTT.

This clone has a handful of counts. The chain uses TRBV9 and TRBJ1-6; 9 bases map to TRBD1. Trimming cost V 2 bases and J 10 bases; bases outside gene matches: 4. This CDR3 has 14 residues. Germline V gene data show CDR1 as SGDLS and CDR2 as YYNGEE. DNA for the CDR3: TGTGCCAGCAGCGTGGGACAGGGAGGCTCACCCCTCCACTTT. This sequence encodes CASSVGQGGSPLHF.

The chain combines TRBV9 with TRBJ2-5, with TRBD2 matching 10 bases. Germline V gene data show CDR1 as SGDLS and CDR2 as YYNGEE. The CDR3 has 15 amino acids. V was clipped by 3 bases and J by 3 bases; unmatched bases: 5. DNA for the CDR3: TGTGCCAGCAGCGGGGGTAGCGGGGGGAAAGAGACCCAGTACTTC. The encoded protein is CASSGGSGGKETQYF. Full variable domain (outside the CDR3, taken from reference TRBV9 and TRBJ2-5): DSGVTQTPKHLITATGQRVTLRCSPRSGDLSVYWYQQSLDQGLQFLIQYYNGEERAKGNILERFSAQQFPDLHSELNLSSLELGDSALYFCASSGGSGGKETQYFGPGTRLLVL.

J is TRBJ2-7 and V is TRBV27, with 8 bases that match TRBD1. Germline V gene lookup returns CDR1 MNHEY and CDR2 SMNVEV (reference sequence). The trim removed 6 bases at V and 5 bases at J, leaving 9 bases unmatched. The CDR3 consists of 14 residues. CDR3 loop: CASSYGQGMNEQYF. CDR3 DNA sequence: TGTGCCAGCAGCTATGGACAGGGTATGAACGAGCAGTACTTC.

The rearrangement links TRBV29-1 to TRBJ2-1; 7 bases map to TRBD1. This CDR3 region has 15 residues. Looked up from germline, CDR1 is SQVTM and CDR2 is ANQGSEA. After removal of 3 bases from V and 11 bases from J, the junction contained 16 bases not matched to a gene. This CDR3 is CSVEFRTGGTPKQFF. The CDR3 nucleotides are TGCAGCGTTGAGTTTCGGACAGGTGGGACCCCCAAGCAGTTCTTC.

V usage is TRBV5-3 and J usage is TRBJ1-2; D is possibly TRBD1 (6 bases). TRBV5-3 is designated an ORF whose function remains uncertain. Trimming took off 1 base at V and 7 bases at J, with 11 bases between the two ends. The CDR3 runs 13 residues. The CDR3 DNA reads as TGTGCCAGAAGCTTGAAACAGGGTATTGGCTACACCTTC. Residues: CARSLKQGIGYTF.

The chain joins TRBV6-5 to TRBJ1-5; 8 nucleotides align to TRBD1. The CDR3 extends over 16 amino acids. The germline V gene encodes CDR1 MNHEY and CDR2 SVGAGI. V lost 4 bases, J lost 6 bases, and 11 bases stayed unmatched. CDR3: CASSSFPGQGTQPQHF. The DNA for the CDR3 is TGTGCCAGCAGTTCCTTCCCTGGACAGGGAACTCAGCCCCAGCATTTT.

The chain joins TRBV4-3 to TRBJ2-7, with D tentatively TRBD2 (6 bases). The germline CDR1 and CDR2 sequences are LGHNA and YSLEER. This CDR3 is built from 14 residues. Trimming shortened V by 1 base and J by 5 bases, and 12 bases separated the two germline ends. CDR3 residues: CASSQAAGTHEQYF. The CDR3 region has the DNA TGCGCCAGCAGCCAAGCGGCCGGGACTCACGAGCAGTACTTC.

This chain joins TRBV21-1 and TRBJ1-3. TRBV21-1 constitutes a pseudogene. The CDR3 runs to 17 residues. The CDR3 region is CASSIENLLPKGNTIYF. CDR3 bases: TGTGCCAGCAGCATTGAAAACCTCCTTCCGAAGGGAAACACCATATATTTT.

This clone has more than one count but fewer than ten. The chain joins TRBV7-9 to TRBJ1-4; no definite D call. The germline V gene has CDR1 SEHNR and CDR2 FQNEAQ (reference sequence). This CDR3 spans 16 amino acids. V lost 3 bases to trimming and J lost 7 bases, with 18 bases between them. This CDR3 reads CASSFGSGDAGEKLFF. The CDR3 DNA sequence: TGTGCCAGCAGCTTTGGCTCCGGCGATGCCGGTGAAAAACTGTTTTTT.

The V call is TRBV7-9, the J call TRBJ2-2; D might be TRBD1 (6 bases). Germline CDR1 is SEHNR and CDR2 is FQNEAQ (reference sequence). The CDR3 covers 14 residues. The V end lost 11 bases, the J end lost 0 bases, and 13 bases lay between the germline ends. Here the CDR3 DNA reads TGTGCCGGCCAACAGGGCGCGAACACCGGGGAGCTGTTTTTT. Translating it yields CAGQQGANTGELFF.

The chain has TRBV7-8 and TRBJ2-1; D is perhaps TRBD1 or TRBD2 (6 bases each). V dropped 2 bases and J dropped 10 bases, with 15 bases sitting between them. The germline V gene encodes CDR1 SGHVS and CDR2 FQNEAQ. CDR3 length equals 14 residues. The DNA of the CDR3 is TGTGCCAGCAGCTTAAACCGGGGGCCAGGGGAGCAGTTCTTC. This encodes CASSLNRGPGEQFF.

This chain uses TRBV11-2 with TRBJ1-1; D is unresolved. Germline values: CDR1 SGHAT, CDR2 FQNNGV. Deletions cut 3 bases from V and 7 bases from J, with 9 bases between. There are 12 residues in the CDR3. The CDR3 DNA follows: TGTGCCAGCAGCTTTATGGGCTATGAAGCTTTCTTT. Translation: CASSFMGYEAFF.

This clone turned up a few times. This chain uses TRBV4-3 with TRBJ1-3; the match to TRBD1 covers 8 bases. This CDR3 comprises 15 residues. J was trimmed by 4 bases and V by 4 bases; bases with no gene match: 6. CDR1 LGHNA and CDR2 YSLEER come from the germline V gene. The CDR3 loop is CASSPTGGSGNTIYF. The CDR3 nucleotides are TGCGCCAGCAGCCCCACAGGGGGTTCAGGAAACACCATATATTTT.